These 12 T cell receptor beta chains were sequenced from one sample in a study of blood T cell repertoires in COVID-19 (dated by TCRdb to 2019 to 2021). Libraries were constructed by the immunoSEQ multiplex PCR assay. The source is immuneACCESS, and TCRdb retained only in-frame sequences with V and J called. Part of the clones is not carried over; for the studies checked, unresolved V genes explain less than half of this, and the remainder is unexplained. The sample includes 300,000 to 450,000 clones, with 88% observed a single time. 0.85% to 1.3% of the sample comes from the top ten. Input material: PBMCs or T cells enriched from blood (not recorded which). These receptors came from a woman aged 25 to 39 who had been exposed to COVID-19.

The chain links TRBV11-1 to TRBJ2-1; 10 nucleotides agree with TRBD2. Germline V lookup: CDR1 SGHAT, CDR2 FQDESV (reference sequence). This CDR3 spans 16 amino acids. The V gene end was trimmed by 6 bases and the J gene end by 9 bases; junction bases not matched to a gene: 14. The DNA of the CDR3 is TGTGCCAGCAGAGAGGCCCCGGGACTAGCGAACAGTGAGCAGTTCTTC. It codes for CASREAPGLANSEQFF.

The CDR3 bases are TGTGCCAGCAGTGAAGGGTGGGGGGGCAATCAGCCCCAGCATTTT. Translation: CASSEGWGGNQPQHF. This chain links TRBV6-4 with TRBJ1-5; TRBD1 is a possible D gene (5 bases). The V end lost 3 bases, the J end lost 2 bases, and 11 bases lay between the germline ends. The V gene's germline CDR1 is MRHNA and CDR2 SNTAGT. The CDR3 totals 15 residues.

V is TRBV5-1 and J is TRBJ1-2; TRBD1 matches at 7 bases. The CDR3 consists of 13 residues. Per the germline V gene, CDR1 is SGHRS and CDR2 is YFSETQ. The junction had 2 bases not matched to a gene; V was cut back by 0 bases and J by 6 bases. The chain's CDR3 is CASSLAGGDGYTF. The CDR3 DNA follows: TGCGCCAGCAGCTTGGCAGGGGGAGATGGCTACACCTTC.

J is TRBJ1-3 and V is TRBV3-1 (or the pseudogene TRBV3-2); D call uncertain. Trimming removed 1 base from V and 2 bases from J, with 6 bases in between. The CDR3 runs to 14 residues. Germline V CDR1 and CDR2: LGHDT, YNNKEL (reference sequence). CDR3 in DNA: TGTGCCAGCAGCCAAGGCGAAACTGGAAACACCATATATTTT. Its translation is CASSQGETGNTIYF.

The genes are TRBV7-9 and TRBJ2-1, with TRBD2 matching 12 bases. In germline, CDR1 is SEHNR, CDR2 FQNEAQ (reference sequence). The CDR3 has 15 residues. Trimming took 10 bases from V and 7 from J; bases not matched to a gene: 11. The CDR3 region is CAISSLAGGGNEQFF. As DNA, the CDR3 is TGTGCCATCTCATCACTAGCGGGAGGAGGTAATGAGCAGTTCTTC.

This chain joins TRBV9 and TRBJ1-6; perhaps TRBD1 as D (5 bases). Germline CDR1 is SGDLS and CDR2 is YYNGEE. V was clipped by 3 bases and J by 15 bases, with 10 bases between them. There are 11 residues in the CDR3. The CDR3 nucleotides are TGTGCCAGCAGCGACCGGAGGGGCCTCCACTTT. Translated, it gives CASSDRRGLHF. The entire variable domain, with the rest obtained from reference TRBV9 and TRBJ1-6, is as follows: DSGVTQTPKHLITATGQRVTLRCSPRSGDLSVYWYQQSLDQGLQFLIQYYNGEERAKGNILERFSAQQFPDLHSELNLSSLELGDSALYFCASSDRRGLHFGNGTRLTVT.

This chain joins TRBV30 and TRBJ2-7; D gene unclear. The CDR3 is made up of 12 amino acids. Germline CDR1 GTSNPN, CDR2 SVGIG (reference sequence). Between the trimmed V and J ends, which lost 7 bases and 7 bases, there was a span of 17 bases. The CDR3 DNA reads as TGTGCCTTAGACCTGCCCCCTAGAGAGCAGTACTTC. This sequence encodes CALDLPPREQYF.

This rearrangement joins TRBV10-2 to TRBJ1-5; a weak D match, TRBD1 (5 bases). Trimming took off 6 bases at V and 3 bases at J, with 9 bases between the two ends. The germline CDR1 and CDR2 sequences are WSHSY and SAAADI. This CDR3 is built from 13 residues. In DNA form, the CDR3 reads TGCGCCAGCAGGGGGGGGAACAATCAGCCCCAGCATTTT. This translates into CASRGGNNQPQHF.

The J gene is TRBJ2-7, the V gene TRBV15, with 11 bases matching TRBD1. Trimming took 4 bases from V and 2 from J; bases not matched to a gene: 1. Germline V gene lookup returns CDR1 LNHNV and CDR2 YYDKDF (reference sequence). CDR3 length equals 14 residues. The CDR3 DNA reads as TGTGCCACCAGCACGGGACAGGGGGCCTACGAGCAGTACTTC. Translated, it gives CATSTGQGAYEQYF.

The chain recombines TRBV11-2 with TRBJ2-7, with 11 bases identical to TRBD2. Germline CDR1 reads SGHAT; CDR2 reads FQNNGV. CDR3 length equals 18 residues. Trimming cost V 4 bases and J 5 bases; bases outside gene matches: 16. The CDR3 DNA reads TGTGCCAGCAGCTCCCAACCTCCCGGGACTAGCGGCCCCGACGAGCAGTACTTC. Its protein is CASSSQPPGTSGPDEQYF.

This chain connects TRBV29-1 to TRBJ2-4; 7 nucleotides align to TRBD1. The CDR3 totals 14 residues. Unmatched junction bases numbered 11, after V lost 5 bases and J lost 7 bases. Germline V CDR1 and CDR2: SQVTM, ANQGSEA. The CDR3 reads CSVLQGTGPNIQYF. CDR3 sequence (DNA): TGCAGCGTTCTACAGGGGACGGGCCCTAACATTCAGTACTTC.

The CDR3 DNA reads TGTGCCAGCAGTTTACAGGCGAACACTGAAGCTTTCTTT. It codes for CASSLQANTEAFF. The rearrangement uses TRBV28 and TRBJ1-1; D unresolved. The CDR3 is made up of 13 amino acids. With 2 bases removed from V and 1 base from J, the gap between germline ends came to 5 bases. In germline, CDR1 is MDHEN, CDR2 SYDVKM.